These 14 T cell receptor beta chains were all obtained from the same sample, sequenced in a study of CD8+CD57+ T cells in acquired aplastic anemia. The TCR beta profiling, which covered VDJ combination and CDR3 sequence, was carried out using genomic DNA as the template. MiXCR, applied by TCRdb to the reads, yields one record per CDR3 protein. The sample gives a few hundred thousand distinct CDR3 sequences, just under 70% of which show up once; 4% is in the top ten. Material for sequencing was sorted CD4+, CD8+, or CD8+CD57+ T cells (not recorded which) from PBMCs. Receptor source: a human donor in good health, serving as a control.

J is TRBJ1-1 and V is TRBV9, with TRBD1 as a possible D gene (6 bases). The CDR3 runs 15 residues. Trimming removed 4 bases from V and 5 bases from J, with 18 bases in between. The germline V gene has CDR1 SGDLS and CDR2 YYNGEE. The CDR3 sequence: CASSLSTGLSTEAFF. CDR3 coding DNA: TGTGCCAGCAGCTTGTCTACAGGGCTGTCAACTGAAGCTTTCTTT.

The chain recombines TRBV6-5 with TRBJ1-1; 7 bases map to TRBD1. Germline V CDR1 and CDR2: MNHEY, SVGAGI. The CDR3 is made up of 14 amino acids. V trimming: 8 bases; J trimming: 0 bases; junction bases outside the gene matches: 6. The CDR3: CASRQDRVNTEAFF. The CDR3 DNA reads TGTGCCAGCCGCCAAGACAGGGTGAACACTGAAGCTTTCTTT.

J is TRBJ1-6 and V is TRBV11-2, with unresolved D. V lost 5 bases and J 7 bases, leaving 15 bases between the germline ends. The germline gives CDR1 SGHAT, CDR2 FQNNGV. The CDR3 has 15 residues. CDR3 sequence (DNA): TGTGCCAGCAGCCCCCCGACACAGAACAATTCACCCCTCCACTTT. This encodes CASSPPTQNNSPLHF.

The V and J genes are TRBV29-1 and TRBJ1-1; TRBD1 matches 7 bases. V trimming: 6 bases; J trimming: 1 base; junction bases outside the gene matches: 5. Germline V gives CDR1 SQVTM, CDR2 ANQGSEA. This CDR3 has 13 amino acids. CDR3 sequence reads: CSVCRGANTEAFF. DNA for the CDR3: TGCAGCGTCTGCAGGGGGGCGAACACTGAAGCTTTCTTT.

The chain links TRBV25-1 to TRBJ1-2, with TRBD1 matching over 9 bases. CDR1 and CDR2 from the germline V gene are MGHDK and SYGVNS. The CDR3 totals 14 residues. Losses at the gene ends were 3 bases for V and 4 bases for J; bases not matched to a gene: 3. Written as DNA, the CDR3 is TGTGCCAGCAGTGATCCGGGACAGGGCTATGGCTACACCTTC. Encoded protein: CASSDPGQGYGYTF.

This clonotype was seen only once. The chain employs TRBV12-3 or TRBV12-4 and TRBJ2-7, with D unclear. This CDR3 has 16 residues. The V end lost 6 bases, the J end lost 6 bases, and 24 bases lay between the germline ends. CDR3 sequence (DNA): TGTGCCAGCAGCTGGGCCGGGTATCTTTGGTTGGGCGAGCAGTACTTC. Its translation is CASSWAGYLWLGEQYF.

This clonotype occurred many times. The genes are TRBV7-2 and TRBJ2-1; D is uncertain. The length of the CDR3 is 15 residues. Germline assignment: CDR1 SGHTA and CDR2 FQGNSA. V shed 0 bases and J shed 0 bases, with 6 bases lying between them. CDR3 region: CASSLASSSYNEQFF. The CDR3 coding sequence is TGTGCCAGCAGCTTAGCGAGTAGCTCCTACAATGAGCAGTTCTTC. The full variable domain, its missing parts supplied by reference TRBV7-2 and TRBJ2-1, is GAGVSQSPSNKVTEKGKDVELRCDPISGHTALYWYRQSLGQGLEFLIYFQGNSAPDKSGLPSDRFSAERTGGSVSTLTIQRTQQEDSAVYLCASSLASSSYNEQFFGPGTRLTVL.

The rearrangement links TRBV7-9 to TRBJ1-4; the match to TRBD1 covers 7 bases. J gave up 0 bases and V 5 bases, and 15 bases lay outside the gene matches. The CDR3 runs 19 residues. Germline V gene sequence: CDR1 SEHNR, CDR2 FQNEAQ (reference sequence). CDR3 bases: TGTGCCAGCAGCGACCGGGCATCACAGGGGAAGACAACTAATGAAAAACTGTTTTTT. As protein: CASSDRASQGKTTNEKLFF.

V is TRBV9 and J is TRBJ2-1; D not certain. V was trimmed by 0 bases and J by 13 bases, leaving 20 bases between them. CDR1 SGDLS and CDR2 YYNGEE come from the germline V gene. The CDR3 contains 15 residues. The CDR3 region has the DNA TGTGCCAGCAGCGTAGCTCCTCTCCTGCGAGCAGTACAGTTCTTC. It translates to CASSVAPLLRAVQFF.

This sequence joins TRBV7-8 and TRBJ2-7; D is uncertain. V lost 6 bases, J lost 7 bases, and 13 bases lay in between. Germline loops: CDR1 SGHVS, CDR2 FQNEAQ. This CDR3 has 12 residues. In DNA, the CDR3 is TGTGCCAGCAGTATTGGGCAGTTGGAGCAGTACTTC. Amino acid sequence: CASSIGQLEQYF.

As DNA, the CDR3 is TGTGCCAGACAGGAAATTTCCTACGAGCAGTACTTC. Translating it yields CARQEISYEQYF. J is TRBJ2-7 and V is TRBV6-4; TRBD1 is a possible D gene (5 bases). From germline, CDR1 is MRHNA and CDR2 SNTAGT. The CDR3 is 12 amino acids. V was clipped by 9 bases and J by 1 base, with 10 bases between them.

In regard to this clonotype: The final CDR3 position lacks the conserved phenylalanine or tryptophan, pointing to a likely read error. The DNA is omitted, as the CDR3 cannot be located on it reliably, and the CDR3 follows TCRdb's listing. The V call is TRBV9, the J call TRBJ2-5; no DNA check was done on the table's D call, TRBD1. The CDR3 spans 13 amino acids, including both terminal residues. Germline CDR1 SGDLS, CDR2 YYNGEE. This chain's CDR3 is CASSFRERGESSI.

V is TRBV24-1 and J is TRBJ2-7; maybe TRBD1 (6 bases). CDR1 is KGHDR and CDR2 is SFDVKD in the germline V gene. The CDR3 contains 14 residues. V gave up 0 bases and J gave up 4 bases, with 9 bases separating them. CDR3 amino acids: CATSDLWTAYEQYV. CDR3 bases: TGTGCCACCAGTGATTTGTGGACAGCGTACGAGCAGTACGTC.

The V and J genes are TRBV20-1 and TRBJ2-5; D could derive from TRBD1 or TRBD2 (5 bases each). Trimming took off 3 bases at V and 8 bases at J, with 16 bases between the two ends. The CDR3 is 13 residues long. Germline V gives CDR1 DFQATT, CDR2 SNEGSKA (reference sequence). CDR3 amino acids: CSASGDVDTTQYF. The CDR3 DNA reads as TGCAGTGCTAGCGGGGACGTAGACACCACCCAGTACTTC.